These T cell receptor beta chains were read from a single sample in a study of blood T cell repertoires in COVID-19. Method: immunoSEQ multiplex PCR; TCRdb's copy keeps in-frame clones and lacks some. This table has 150,000 to 200,000 clones, about four fifths appearing once. Sequencing input: peripheral blood. Receptor source: a woman aged 40 to 50 with COVID-19, enrolled during active disease. Both conserved end residues are part of each CDR3. A D gene is named only where the DNA matches it firmly. The size field is filled for only some rows; it gives once, few, many or a size class.

TRBJ2-5 | - | 15 | TRBV20-1 | TRBD1 | CSASGGQGYQETQYF | TGCAGTGCTAGTGGTGGACAGGGGTACCAAGAGACCCAGTACTTC
TRBJ2-7 | - | 14 | TRBV7-2 | - | CASSINLPRDEQYF | TGTGCCAGCAGCATTAACTTACCCCGCGACGAGCAGTACTTC
TRBJ1-2 | - | 15 | TRBV6-5 | - | CASSSPGDGNYGYTF | TGTGCCAGCAGTTCGCCCGGAGACGGGAACTATGGCTACACCTTC
TRBJ1-4 | once | 14 | TRBV3-1/TRBV3-2 | TRBD1 | CASSHDRANEKLFF | TGTGCCAGCAGCCACGACAGGGCTAATGAAAAACTGTTTTTT
TRBJ1-2 | - | 16 | TRBV7-2 | TRBD1 | CASSLAAGGSRYGYTF | TGTGCCAGCAGCTTAGCCGCAGGGGGGTCTCGGTATGGCTACACCTTC
TRBJ2-5 | - | 12 | TRBV7-9 | TRBD1 | CASSNRGETQYF | TGTGCCAGCAGCAACAGGGGAGAGACCCAGTACTTC
TRBJ1-4 | - | 16 | TRBV10-3 | TRBD1 | CAISVVPTGGFEKLFF | TGTGCCATCAGTGTTGTCCCGACAGGGGGCTTCGAAAAACTGTTTTTT
TRBJ1-2 | - | 14 | TRBV9 | - | CASTKAGANYGYTF | TGTGCCTCCACCAAAGCGGGGGCCAACTATGGCTACACCTTC
TRBJ2-2 | - | 15 | TRBV11-3 | - | CASSLGALNTGELFF | TGTGCCAGCAGCTTAGGAGCACTTAACACCGGGGAGCTGTTTTTT
TRBJ2-3 | - | 16 | TRBV10-3 | - | CAISELAEVGTDTQYF | TGTGCCATCAGTGAGCTAGCAGAAGTTGGCACAGATACGCAGTATTTT
TRBJ2-7 | - | 15 | TRBV5-1 | TRBD2 | CASSLLSSGSYEQYF | TGCGCCAGCAGCTTGTTGTCTAGCGGGTCCTACGAGCAGTACTTC
TRBJ1-4 | many | 14 | TRBV10-1 | - | CASSEGGEGEKLFF | TGCGCCAGCAGTGAAGGAGGGGAGGGAGAAAAACTGTTTTTT
TRBJ1-4 | - | 18 | TRBV19 | - | CASDKAPQEVGREGKLFF | TGTGCCAGTGACAAGGCGCCGCAAGAAGTGGGTAGGGAGGGGAAACTGTTTTTT
TRBJ2-3 | - | 16 | TRBV7-2 | - | CASSLGRGITTDTQYF | TGTGCCAGCAGCTTAGGTAGGGGTATTACGACAGATACGCAGTATTTT